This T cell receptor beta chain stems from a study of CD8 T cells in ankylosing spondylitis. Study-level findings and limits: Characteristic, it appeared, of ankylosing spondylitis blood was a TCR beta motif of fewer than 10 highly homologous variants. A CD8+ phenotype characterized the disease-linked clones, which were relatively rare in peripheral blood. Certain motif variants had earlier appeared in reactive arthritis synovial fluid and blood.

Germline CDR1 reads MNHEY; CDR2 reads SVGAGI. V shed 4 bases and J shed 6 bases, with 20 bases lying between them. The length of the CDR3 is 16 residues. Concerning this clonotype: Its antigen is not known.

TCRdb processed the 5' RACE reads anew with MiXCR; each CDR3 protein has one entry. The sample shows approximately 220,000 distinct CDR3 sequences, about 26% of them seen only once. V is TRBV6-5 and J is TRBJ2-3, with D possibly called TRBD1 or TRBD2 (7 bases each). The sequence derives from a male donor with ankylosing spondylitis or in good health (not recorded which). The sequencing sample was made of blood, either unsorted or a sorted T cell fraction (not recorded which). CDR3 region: CASSSSPGGGRDTQYF. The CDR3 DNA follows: TGTGCCAGCAGTTCTTCCCCAGGGGGGGGCCGGGATACGCAGTATTTT.